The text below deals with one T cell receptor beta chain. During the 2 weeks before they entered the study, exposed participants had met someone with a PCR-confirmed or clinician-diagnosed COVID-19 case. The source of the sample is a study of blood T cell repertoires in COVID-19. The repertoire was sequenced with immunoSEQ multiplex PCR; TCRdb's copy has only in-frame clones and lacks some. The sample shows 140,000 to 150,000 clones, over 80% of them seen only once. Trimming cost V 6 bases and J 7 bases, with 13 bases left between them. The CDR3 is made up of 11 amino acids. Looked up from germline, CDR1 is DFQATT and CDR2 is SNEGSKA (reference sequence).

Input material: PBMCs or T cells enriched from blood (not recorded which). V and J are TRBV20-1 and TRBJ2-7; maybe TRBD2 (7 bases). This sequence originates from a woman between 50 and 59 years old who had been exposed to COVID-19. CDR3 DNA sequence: TGCAGTGCCCCGAGGGGGGGGGAGCAGTACTTC. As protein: CSAPRGGEQYF.